The T cell receptor beta chain under discussion was sequenced for a study of response to subunit inactivated influenza vaccine. General observations from the study: That few new T cells are recruited by each seasonal influenza vaccination was the authors' suggestion.

CDR1 is LNHNV and CDR2 is YYDKDF in the germline V gene (reference sequence). The CDR3 spans 15 residues. The V gene lost 0 bases and the J gene lost 4 bases, with 10 bases spanning the gap. Each CDR3 protein gets one entry after TCRdb re-called the RT-PCR reads with MiXCR. The sample includes some 520,000 distinct CDR3 sequences, more than 15% of them seen just once. For this clonotype: Antigen: not known.

The rearrangement joins TRBV15 to TRBJ1-5; D perhaps matches TRBD1 (6 bases). This specimen was CD4+ T cells sorted from PBMCs, taken 23 to 25 months after vaccination. The TCR was taken from a man between 50 and 75 years old who received an inactivated influenza vaccine. CDR3 sequence: CATSREDRSNQPQHF. CDR3 nucleotide sequence: TGTGCCACCAGCAGAGAAGACAGGTCAAATCAGCCCCAGCATTTT.